The TCR beta chain described here comes from a study of blood T cells in healthy people across ages. A second roughly 6 to 12 cycle PCR used barcoded and J-beta primers. Each of the cDNA molecules was tagged by a template-switch adaptor with 12 random nucleotides. Each sample yielded at least 2.5 million CDR3-containing paired-end reads. TCRdb reprocessed the 5' RACE reads via MiXCR and lists one record per CDR3 protein. The sample holds hundreds of thousands of distinct CDR3 sequences, around 42% seen once. Material for sequencing was blood. The clonotype comes from a man aged 60 to 69 in good health.

In nucleotides, the CDR3 is TGTGCCAGCAGCTCTACTGTAGAGACCCAGTACTTC. This sequence encodes CASSSTVETQYF. The V call is TRBV11-2, the J call TRBJ2-5; D not certain. Trimming took 4 bases from V and 4 from J, leaving 7 bases between them. This CDR3 has 12 residues. Germline-derived CDR1 and CDR2 are SGHAT and FQNNGV.